This T cell receptor beta chain was profiled in a study of T cell responses to AZD1222 COVID-19 vaccine. Overall study results and limits: Spike-specific TCR breadth and depth grew following two AZD1222 doses. Donor demographics were predominantly white British with a female majority; clonal diversity may be underestimated. Nearly half of spike-specific TCRs reportedly go after variant regions that carry no mutations. Regions 160-218 and 743-854 held dominance among vaccine-associated CD4 TCRs, which spanned spike.

Generated by immunoSEQ multiplex PCR, the TCRdb table keeps only in-frame clones and is missing some. This sample has 72,000 or so clones, with roughly nine tenths found just once. Turning to this clone: Its antigen remains unknown.

The V gene lost 0 bases and the J gene lost 0 bases, with 9 bases spanning the gap. Germline V gene data show CDR1 as SGHVS and CDR2 as FQNEAQ. The CDR3 sequence is 16 residues long. The material sequenced was peripheral blood, taken on day 0 of AZD1222 vaccination. This chain joins TRBV7-8 and TRBJ1-3; unclear D gene. This receptor was obtained from an adult in good health. The CDR3 here is CASSLAGRISGNTIYF. The CDR3, as DNA: TGTGCCAGCAGCTTAGCAGGACGGATCTCTGGAAACACCATATATTTT.